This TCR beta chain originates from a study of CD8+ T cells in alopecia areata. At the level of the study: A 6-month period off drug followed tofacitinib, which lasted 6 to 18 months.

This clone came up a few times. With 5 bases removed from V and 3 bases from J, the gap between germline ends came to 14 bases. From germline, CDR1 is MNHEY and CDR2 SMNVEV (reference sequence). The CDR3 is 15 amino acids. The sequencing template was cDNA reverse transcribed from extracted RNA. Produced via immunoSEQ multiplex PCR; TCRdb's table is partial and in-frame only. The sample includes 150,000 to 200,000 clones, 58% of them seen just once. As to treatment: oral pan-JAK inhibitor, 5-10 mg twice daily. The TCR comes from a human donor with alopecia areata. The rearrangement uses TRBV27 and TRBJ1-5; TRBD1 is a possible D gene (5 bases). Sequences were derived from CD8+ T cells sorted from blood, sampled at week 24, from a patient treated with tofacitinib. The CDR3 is CASSPWGRYNQPQHF. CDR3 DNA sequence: TGTGCCAGCAGTCCCTGGGGCAGGTACAATCAGCCCCAGCATTTT.